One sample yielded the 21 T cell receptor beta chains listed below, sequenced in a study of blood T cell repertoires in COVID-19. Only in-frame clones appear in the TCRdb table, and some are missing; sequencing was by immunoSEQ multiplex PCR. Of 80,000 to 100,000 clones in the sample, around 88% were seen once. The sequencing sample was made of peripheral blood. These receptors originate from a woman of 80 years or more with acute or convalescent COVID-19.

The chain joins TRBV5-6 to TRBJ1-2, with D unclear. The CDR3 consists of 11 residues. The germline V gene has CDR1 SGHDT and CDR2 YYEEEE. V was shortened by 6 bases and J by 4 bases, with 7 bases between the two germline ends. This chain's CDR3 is CASTRGYGYTF. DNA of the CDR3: TGTGCCAGCACAAGAGGCTATGGCTACACCTTC.

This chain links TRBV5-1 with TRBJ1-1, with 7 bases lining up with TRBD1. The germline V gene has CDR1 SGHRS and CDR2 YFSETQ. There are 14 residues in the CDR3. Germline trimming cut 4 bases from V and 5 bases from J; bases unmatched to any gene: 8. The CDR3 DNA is TGCGCCAGCAGCCAAACAGGGGTTCGGACTGAAGCTTTCTTT. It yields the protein CASSQTGVRTEAFF.

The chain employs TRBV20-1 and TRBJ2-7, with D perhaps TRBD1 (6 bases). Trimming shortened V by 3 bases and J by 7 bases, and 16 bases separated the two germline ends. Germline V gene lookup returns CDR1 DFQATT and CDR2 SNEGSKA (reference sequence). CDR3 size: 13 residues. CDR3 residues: CSASPTGRVEQYF. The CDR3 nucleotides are TGCAGTGCTAGTCCGACAGGACGGGTTGAGCAGTACTTC.

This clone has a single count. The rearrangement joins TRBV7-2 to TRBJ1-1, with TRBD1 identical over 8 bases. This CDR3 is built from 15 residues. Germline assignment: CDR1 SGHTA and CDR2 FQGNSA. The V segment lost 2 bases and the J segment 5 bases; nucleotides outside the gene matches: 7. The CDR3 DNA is TGTGCCAGCAGCTTACGACAGGGGAAGGGTACTGAAGCTTTCTTT. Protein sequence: CASSLRQGKGTEAFF.

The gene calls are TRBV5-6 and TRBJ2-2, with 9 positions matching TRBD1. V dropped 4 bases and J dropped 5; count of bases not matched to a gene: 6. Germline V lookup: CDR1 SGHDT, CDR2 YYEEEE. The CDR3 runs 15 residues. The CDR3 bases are TGTGCCAGCAGCAACCGGGACAGGGTAACCGGGGAGCTGTTTTTT. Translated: CASSNRDRVTGELFF.

CDR3 DNA sequence: TGTGCCAGCAGCCCAAGGGAGGGGAGGAGCTATGGCTACACCTTC. It specifies CASSPREGRSYGYTF. The J gene is TRBJ1-2, the V gene TRBV9, with D possibly being TRBD1 (5 bases). V gave up 4 bases and J gave up 4 bases, with 17 bases separating them. The germline V gene has CDR1 SGDLS and CDR2 YYNGEE. The CDR3 has 15 residues.

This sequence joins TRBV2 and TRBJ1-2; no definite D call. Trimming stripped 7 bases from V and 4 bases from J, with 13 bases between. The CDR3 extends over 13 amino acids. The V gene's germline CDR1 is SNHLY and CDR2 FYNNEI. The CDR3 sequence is CASTTGGSYGYTF. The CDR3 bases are TGTGCCAGCACCACCGGAGGTTCCTATGGCTACACCTTC.

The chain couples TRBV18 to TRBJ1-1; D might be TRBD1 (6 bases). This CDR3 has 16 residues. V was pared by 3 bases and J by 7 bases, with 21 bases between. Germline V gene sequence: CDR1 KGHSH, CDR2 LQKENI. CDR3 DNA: TGTGCCAGCTCACCCACATCGTCCGGGGGGCGAGGTGAAGCTTTCTTT. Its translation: CASSPTSSGGRGEAFF.

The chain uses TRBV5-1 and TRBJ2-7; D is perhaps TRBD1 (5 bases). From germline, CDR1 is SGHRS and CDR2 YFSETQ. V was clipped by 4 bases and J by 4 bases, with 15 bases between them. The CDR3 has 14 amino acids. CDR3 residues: CASSTQGSKYEQYF. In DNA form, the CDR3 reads TGCGCCAGCAGCACCCAGGGAAGTAAGTACGAGCAGTACTTC. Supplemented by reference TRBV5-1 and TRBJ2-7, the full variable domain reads KAGVTQTPRYLIKTRGQQVTLSCSPISGHRSVSWYQQTPGQGLQFLFEYFSETQRNKGNFPGRFSGRQFSNSRSEMNVSTLELGDSALYLCASSTQGSKYEQYFGPGTRLTVT.

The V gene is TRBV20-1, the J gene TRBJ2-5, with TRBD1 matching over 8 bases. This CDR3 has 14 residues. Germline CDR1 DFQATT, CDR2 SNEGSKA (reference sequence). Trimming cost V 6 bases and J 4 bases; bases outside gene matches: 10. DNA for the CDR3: TGCAGTGCGAGTGCAATAGACAGGGGAGAGACCCAGTACTTC. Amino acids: CSASAIDRGETQYF.

CDR3 loop: CASRTGDGYTF. CDR3 sequence (DNA): TGTGCCAGTAGGACAGGAGATGGCTACACCTTC. The rearrangement links TRBV19 to TRBJ1-2; a possible D gene is TRBD1 (6 bases). Germline lookup yields CDR1 LNHDA and CDR2 SQIVND (reference sequence). Trimming pared 6 bases from V and 6 bases from J, leaving 8 bases between. CDR3 size: 11 residues.

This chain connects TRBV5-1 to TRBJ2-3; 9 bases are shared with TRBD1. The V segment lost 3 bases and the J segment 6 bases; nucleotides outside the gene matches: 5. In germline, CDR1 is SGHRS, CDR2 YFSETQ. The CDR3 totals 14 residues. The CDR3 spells CASSWGTGKDTQYF. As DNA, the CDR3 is TGCGCCAGCAGCTGGGGGACAGGGAAGGATACGCAGTATTTT.

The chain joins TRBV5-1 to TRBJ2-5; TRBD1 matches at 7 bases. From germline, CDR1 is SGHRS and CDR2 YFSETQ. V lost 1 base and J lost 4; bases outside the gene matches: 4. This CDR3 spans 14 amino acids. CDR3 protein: CASSLRAGGETQYF. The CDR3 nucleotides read TGCGCCAGCAGCTTGAGGGCAGGGGGAGAGACCCAGTACTTC.

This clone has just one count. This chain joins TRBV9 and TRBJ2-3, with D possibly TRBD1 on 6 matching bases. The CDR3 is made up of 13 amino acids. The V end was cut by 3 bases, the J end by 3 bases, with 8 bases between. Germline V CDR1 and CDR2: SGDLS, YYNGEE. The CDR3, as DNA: TGTGCCAGCAGCGAGACAGGTACAGATACGCAGTATTTT. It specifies CASSETGTDTQYF.

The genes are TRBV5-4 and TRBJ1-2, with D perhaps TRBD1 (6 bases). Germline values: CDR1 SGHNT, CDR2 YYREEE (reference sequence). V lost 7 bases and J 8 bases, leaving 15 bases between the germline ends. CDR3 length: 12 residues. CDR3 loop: CASSETGWGYTF. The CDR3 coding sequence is TGTGCCAGCTCGGAGACAGGCTGGGGCTACACCTTC.

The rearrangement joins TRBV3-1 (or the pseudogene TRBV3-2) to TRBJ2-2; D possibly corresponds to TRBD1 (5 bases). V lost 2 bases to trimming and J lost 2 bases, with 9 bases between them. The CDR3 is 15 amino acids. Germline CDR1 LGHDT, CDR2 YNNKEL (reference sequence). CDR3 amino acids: CASSQSRTNTGELFF. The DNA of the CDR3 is TGTGCCAGCAGCCAAAGTAGGACAAACACCGGGGAGCTGTTTTTT.

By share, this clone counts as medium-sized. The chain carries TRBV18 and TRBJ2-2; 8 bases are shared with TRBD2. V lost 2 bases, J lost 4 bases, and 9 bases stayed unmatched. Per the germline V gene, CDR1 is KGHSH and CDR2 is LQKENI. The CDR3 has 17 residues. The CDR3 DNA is TGTGCCAGCTCACCAATCCCCGGGGGGGACGGCACCGGGGAGCTGTTTTTT. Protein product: CASSPIPGGDGTGELFF.

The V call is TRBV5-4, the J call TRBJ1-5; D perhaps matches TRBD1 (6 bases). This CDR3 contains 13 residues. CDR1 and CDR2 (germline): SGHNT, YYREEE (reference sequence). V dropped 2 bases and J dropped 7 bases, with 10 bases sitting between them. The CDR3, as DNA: TGTGCCAGCAGCTTTGACAGGTCCCAGCCCCAGCATTTT. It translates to CASSFDRSQPQHF.

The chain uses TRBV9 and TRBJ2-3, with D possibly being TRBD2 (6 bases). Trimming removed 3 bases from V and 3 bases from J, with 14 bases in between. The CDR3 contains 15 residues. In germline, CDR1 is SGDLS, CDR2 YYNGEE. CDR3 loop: CASSAGLKVTDTQYF. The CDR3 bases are TGTGCCAGCAGCGCGGGACTCAAGGTTACAGATACGCAGTATTTT. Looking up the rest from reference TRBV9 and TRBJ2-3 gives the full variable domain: DSGVTQTPKHLITATGQRVTLRCSPRSGDLSVYWYQQSLDQGLQFLIQYYNGEERAKGNILERFSAQQFPDLHSELNLSSLELGDSALYFCASSAGLKVTDTQYFGPGTRLTVL.

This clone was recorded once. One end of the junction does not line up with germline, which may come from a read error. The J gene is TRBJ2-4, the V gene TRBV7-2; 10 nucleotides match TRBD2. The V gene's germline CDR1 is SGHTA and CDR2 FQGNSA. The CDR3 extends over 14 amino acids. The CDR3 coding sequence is TGTGCCAGCAGCTCTAGCGGGAGTACCGGCATTCAGTACTTT. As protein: CASSSSGSTGIQYF.

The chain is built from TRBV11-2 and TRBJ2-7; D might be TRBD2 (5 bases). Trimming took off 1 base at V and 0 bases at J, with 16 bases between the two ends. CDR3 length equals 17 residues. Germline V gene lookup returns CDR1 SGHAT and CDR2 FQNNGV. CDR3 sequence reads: CASSLGARPSGSYEQYF. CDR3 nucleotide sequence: TGTGCCAGCAGCTTAGGTGCTCGACCGAGCGGCTCCTACGAGCAGTACTTC.